The 27 T cell receptor beta chains below all came from one sample that was sequenced in a study of vaccination effects on CD4 cells after COVID-19. Sequencing was preceded by expansion of antigen-specific CD4+ T cells with viral peptide pools in the ViraFEST assay. Cells that had been cultured for 10 days were the source of isolated CD4+ T cells. The healthy vaccine recipients, who had no prior SARS-CoV-2 infection, showed negative nucleocapsid antibodies. For these TCRs, the target antigens are not known. Method: immunoSEQ multiplex PCR; TCRdb's copy keeps in-frame clones and lacks some. The sample has more than 20,000 clones, approximately 71% seen once. Source: CD4+ T cells from PBMCs cultured with HCoV-OC43 spike peptides, taken before COVID-19 vaccination. The subset here: HCoV-OC43 spike overlapping peptide pool stimulation. Receptors were obtained from a human donor who received a COVID-19 vaccine.

CDR3 region: CASSRTRQGWNEQFF. The CDR3 region has the DNA TGCGCCAGCAGTAGGACTAGACAAGGGTGGAATGAGCAGTTCTTC. This chain joins TRBV10-1 and TRBJ2-1; 7 nucleotides align to TRBD2. V trimming: 5 bases; J trimming: 7 bases; junction bases outside the gene matches: 11. From germline, CDR1 is WNHNN and CDR2 SYGVQD (reference sequence). There are 15 residues in the CDR3.

This chain connects TRBV21-1 to TRBJ2-7; TRBD2, the table's D call, lacks a check against the DNA. TRBV21-1 has pseudogene status. This CDR3 is built from 15 residues. CDR3 in amino acids: CASSKKSGSSYEQYF. The CDR3 DNA reads as TGTGCCAGCAGCAAAAAAAGCGGCAGCTCCTACGAGCAGTACTTC.

The CDR3, as DNA: TGCGCCAGCAGCCCCAGAACCAGGGAAGGCTCCTACGAGCAGTACTTC. Its protein product is CASSPRTREGSYEQYF. This sequence joins TRBV5-1 and TRBJ2-7, with a weak D call TRBD1 (5 bases). CDR1 SGHRS and CDR2 YFSETQ come from the germline V gene. This CDR3 region has 16 residues. V was clipped by 4 bases and J by 0 bases, with 17 bases between them.

The V gene is TRBV19, the J gene TRBJ2-1; 10 bases are shared with TRBD2. V lost 4 bases to trimming and J lost 9 bases; unmatched junction nucleotides: 12. The CDR3 runs 16 residues. The germline V gene has CDR1 LNHDA and CDR2 SQIVND (reference sequence). The chain's CDR3 is CASSRLDTSGVSEQFF. In DNA, the CDR3 is TGTGCCAGTAGTAGGTTGGACACTAGCGGGGTTTCTGAGCAGTTCTTC. The full variable domain, in which reference TRBV19 and TRBJ2-1 provide the parts outside the CDR3, is DGGITQSPKYLFRKEGQNVTLSCEQNLNHDAMYWYRQDPGQGLRLIYYSQIVNDFQKGDIAEGYSVSREKKESFPLTVTSAQKNPTAFYLCASSRLDTSGVSEQFFGPGTRLTVL.

The V gene is TRBV6-5, the J gene TRBJ2-7; no firm D call. The CDR3 has 15 residues. CDR1 and CDR2 (germline): MNHEY, SVGAGI. Between the trimmed V and J ends, which lost 6 bases and 3 bases, there was a span of 18 bases. The CDR3 is CASSPTPDSDYEQYF. Here the CDR3 DNA reads TGTGCCAGCAGCCCAACCCCCGACTCGGACTACGAGCAGTACTTC.

J is TRBJ2-1 and V is TRBV5-1; TRBD2 matches 11 bases. The CDR3 consists of 16 residues. V was clipped by 2 bases and J by 4 bases; unmatched bases: 5. Per germline, CDR1 SGHRS and CDR2 YFSETQ. Here the CDR3 reads CASSLQTSGIYNEQFF. The CDR3 coding sequence is TGCGCCAGCAGCTTACAGACTAGCGGGATATACAATGAGCAGTTCTTC.

V gene TRBV15 combines with J gene TRBJ2-3; TRBD2 matches 9 bases. Germline V lookup: CDR1 LNHNV, CDR2 YYDKDF (reference sequence). The junction had 1 base not matched to a gene; V was cut back by 2 bases and J by 1 base. The CDR3 length is 15 residues. CDR3 nucleotides: TGTGCCACCAGCAGATCTAGCGGGGGCACAGATACGCAGTATTTT. Translation: CATSRSSGGTDTQYF.

The chain couples TRBV19 to TRBJ2-7; 11 positions agree with TRBD1. The germline V gene encodes CDR1 LNHDA and CDR2 SQIVND (reference sequence). With 4 bases clipped from V and 3 bases from J, the junction kept 5 bases outside the gene matches. This CDR3 comprises 15 residues. The CDR3 coding sequence is TGTGCCAGTAGTAACAAGGGACAGGGGGGCTACGAGCAGTACTTC. Amino acid sequence: CASSNKGQGGYEQYF.

In its sample, this clone was seen a few times. The chain couples TRBV6-5 to TRBJ2-5; 10 bases align to TRBD2. Trimming took 10 bases from V and 2 from J; bases not matched to a gene: 7. CDR3 size: 14 residues. Germline V gives CDR1 MNHEY, CDR2 SVGAGI. The CDR3 sequence: CATKSGGAQETQYF. CDR3 DNA sequence: TGTGCCACCAAAAGCGGGGGGGCACAAGAGACCCAGTACTTC.

J is TRBJ1-2 and V is TRBV29-1; D may be TRBD1 (5 bases). CDR3 length equals 12 residues. Germline assignment: CDR1 SQVTM and CDR2 ANQGSEA. Trimming cost V 8 bases and J 2 bases, with 12 bases left between them. CDR3 DNA: TGCAGCACCCGGGACGGGAACTATGGCTACACCTTC. This sequence encodes CSTRDGNYGYTF.

This chain links TRBV11-2 with TRBJ1-1; TRBD1 matches 7 bases. J lost 1 base, V lost 0 bases, and 5 bases had no gene match. This CDR3 has 16 amino acids. Germline assignment: CDR1 SGHAT and CDR2 FQNNGV. The DNA of the CDR3 is TGTGCCAGCAGCTTAGAATTTTGGACAGGGAACACTGAAGCTTTCTTT. Its protein product is CASSLEFWTGNTEAFF. Looking up the rest from reference TRBV11-2 and TRBJ1-1 gives the full variable domain: EAGVAQSPRYKIIEKRQSVAFWCNPISGHATLYWYQQILGQGPKLLIQFQNNGVVDDSQLPKDRFSAERLKGVDSTLKIQPAKLEDSAVYLCASSLEFWTGNTEAFFGQGTRLTVV.

V and J are TRBV3-1 (or the pseudogene TRBV3-2) and TRBJ2-2; no clear D gene. This CDR3 comprises 11 residues. Trimming left V 1 base short and J 7 bases short, with 1 base between. Looked up from germline, CDR1 is LGHDT and CDR2 is YNNKEL (reference sequence). CDR3 sequence reads: CASSQVGELFF. The CDR3, as DNA: TGTGCCAGCAGCCAAGTCGGGGAGCTGTTTTTT.

This chain connects TRBV19 to TRBJ1-6; D is possibly TRBD1 (6 bases). Deletions cut 8 bases from V and 8 bases from J, with 13 bases between. CDR3 size: 13 residues. Germline CDR1 is LNHDA and CDR2 is SQIVND (reference sequence). CDR3 DNA: TGTGCCAGTTCCCCGGCAGGGGATTCACCCCTCCACTTT. It is translated as CASSPAGDSPLHF.

V and J are TRBV5-1 and TRBJ2-7, with 13 bases identical to TRBD2. V lost 4 bases and J lost 0; bases outside the gene matches: 10. This CDR3 region has 18 residues. Germline CDR1 SGHRS, CDR2 YFSETQ. The CDR3: CASSQTSGRAVRSYEQYF. CDR3 bases: TGCGCCAGCAGCCAAACTAGCGGGAGGGCCGTCCGCTCCTACGAGCAGTACTTC.

V and J are TRBV4-1 and TRBJ1-2; TRBD1 aligns across 7 bases. The trim removed 1 base at V and 8 bases at J, leaving 13 bases unmatched. The CDR3 loop spans 16 amino acids. Germline V CDR1 and CDR2: MGHRA, YSYEKL. CDR3 nucleotide sequence: TGCGCCAGCAGCCAAGTCCGACAGGGCCCCCTAGGGGGCTACACCTTC. Its protein is CASSQVRQGPLGGYTF.

The V call is TRBV5-1, the J call TRBJ2-2; perhaps TRBD2 as D (6 bases). This CDR3 contains 16 residues. The V gene lost 5 bases and the J gene lost 0 bases, with 14 bases spanning the gap. Germline values: CDR1 SGHRS, CDR2 YFSETQ. For the CDR3, the DNA is TGCGCCAGCAGACTGCGGGGTGAACCGAACACCGGGGAGCTGTTTTTT. It is translated as CASRLRGEPNTGELFF.

The chain has TRBV27 and TRBJ1-2; D gene uncertain. The germline V gene encodes CDR1 MNHEY and CDR2 SMNVEV (reference sequence). The CDR3 spans 15 residues. The germline V and J ends were trimmed by 5 bases and 4 bases, with 17 bases remaining between them. The CDR3: CASSPWESTGYGYTF. The CDR3 DNA reads as TGTGCCAGCAGTCCGTGGGAATCAACGGGCTATGGCTACACCTTC.

The V and J genes are TRBV4-1 and TRBJ1-1; possibly TRBD1 for D (6 bases). The germline gives CDR1 MGHRA, CDR2 YSYEKL. This CDR3 is 15 amino acids long. V lost 6 bases, J lost 5 bases, and 19 bases lay in between. The CDR3, as DNA: TGCGCCAGCAGTCGACTTGGCAGGGGTGGAACTGAAGCTTTCTTT. It yields the protein CASSRLGRGGTEAFF.

This clone was seen only a few times. The chain has TRBV5-1 and TRBJ1-6, with D possibly being TRBD1 (5 bases). The length of the CDR3 is 16 residues. V lost 3 bases, J lost 7 bases, and 17 bases lay in between. The germline CDR1 and CDR2 sequences are SGHRS and YFSETQ. The CDR3 DNA reads as TGCGCCAGCAGCTGGCCCCGGGGGAAGGGAAATTCACCCCTCCACTTT. Translated: CASSWPRGKGNSPLHF.

The chain is built from TRBV27 and TRBJ2-7; D remains unclear. Trimming took off 2 bases at V and 2 bases at J, with 13 bases between the two ends. Germline lookup yields CDR1 MNHEY and CDR2 SMNVEV (reference sequence). CDR3 size: 15 residues. This CDR3 reads CASSLKPGDTYEQYF. CDR3 DNA: TGTGCCAGCAGTTTAAAACCGGGCGATACCTACGAGCAGTACTTC.

V usage is TRBV18 and J usage is TRBJ2-3, with TRBD2 identical over 8 bases. The J segment lost 2 bases and the V segment lost 5 bases, leaving 6 bases of the junction unmatched. CDR1 is KGHSH and CDR2 is LQKENI in the germline V gene. The CDR3 spans 15 residues. The CDR3 spells CASSSGTSDTDTQYF. Written as DNA, the CDR3 is TGTGCCAGCTCATCCGGGACTAGTGACACAGATACGCAGTATTTT.

This clone was counted a single time. The V gene is TRBV4-1, the J gene TRBJ1-2; 8 nucleotides align to TRBD1. V dropped 0 bases and J dropped 8; count of bases not matched to a gene: 2. The germline V gene encodes CDR1 MGHRA and CDR2 YSYEKL. The CDR3 has 13 amino acids. CDR3 loop: CASSQEQGEGYTF. The CDR3 DNA is TGCGCCAGCAGCCAAGAACAGGGGGAAGGCTACACCTTC.

This clone was detected a few times. The chain recombines TRBV10-1 with TRBJ2-1; TRBD2 might be the D (6 bases). There are 15 residues in the CDR3. CDR1 WNHNN and CDR2 SYGVQD come from the germline V gene (reference sequence). Trimming removed 3 bases at V and 4 bases at J, with 13 bases between. The CDR3 region has the DNA TGCGCCAGCAGTGACGGAGGGACGGAATACAATGAGCAGTTCTTC. Its translation is CASSDGGTEYNEQFF.

The V gene is TRBV10-3, the J gene TRBJ1-3; D unclear. Trimming removed 8 bases from V and 3 bases from J, with 5 bases in between. This CDR3 spans 11 amino acids. The germline CDR1 and CDR2 sequences are ENHRY and SYGVKD. The CDR3: CAILGGNTIYF. In DNA, the CDR3 is TGTGCCATCTTGGGTGGAAACACCATATATTTT.

The V and J genes are TRBV5-1 and TRBJ2-1, with D perhaps TRBD2 (6 bases). Per the germline V gene, CDR1 is SGHRS and CDR2 is YFSETQ. V gave up 3 bases and J gave up 9 bases, with 22 bases separating them. The CDR3 sequence is 16 residues long. Here the CDR3 reads CASSSGEFSVRGEQFF. In DNA form, the CDR3 reads TGCGCCAGCAGCTCGGGGGAGTTCTCGGTAAGAGGTGAGCAGTTCTTC.

This clone was seen a handful of times. The V call is TRBV19, the J call TRBJ1-6, with D perhaps TRBD1 (6 bases). V was trimmed by 6 bases and J by 3 bases, leaving 15 bases between them. The CDR3 loop spans 16 amino acids. CDR1 is LNHDA and CDR2 is SQIVND in the germline V gene (reference sequence). CDR3 loop: CASRKQGIGYNSPLHF. CDR3 nucleotides: TGTGCCAGTAGGAAACAGGGAATAGGCTATAATTCACCCCTCCACTTT.

The genes are TRBV11-2 and TRBJ1-3; TRBD1 is a possible D gene (5 bases). V lost 3 bases to trimming and J lost 0 bases, with 12 bases between them. Germline assignment: CDR1 SGHAT and CDR2 FQNNGV. The CDR3 is 16 amino acids. The CDR3 nucleotides are TGTGCCAGCAGCTTGGAGGCAGACAGCTCTGGAAACACCATATATTTT. Its translation is CASSLEADSSGNTIYF. Together with reference TRBV11-2 and TRBJ1-3, the CDR3 gives the full variable domain: EAGVAQSPRYKIIEKRQSVAFWCNPISGHATLYWYQQILGQGPKLLIQFQNNGVVDDSQLPKDRFSAERLKGVDSTLKIQPAKLEDSAVYLCASSLEADSSGNTIYFGEGSWLTVV.